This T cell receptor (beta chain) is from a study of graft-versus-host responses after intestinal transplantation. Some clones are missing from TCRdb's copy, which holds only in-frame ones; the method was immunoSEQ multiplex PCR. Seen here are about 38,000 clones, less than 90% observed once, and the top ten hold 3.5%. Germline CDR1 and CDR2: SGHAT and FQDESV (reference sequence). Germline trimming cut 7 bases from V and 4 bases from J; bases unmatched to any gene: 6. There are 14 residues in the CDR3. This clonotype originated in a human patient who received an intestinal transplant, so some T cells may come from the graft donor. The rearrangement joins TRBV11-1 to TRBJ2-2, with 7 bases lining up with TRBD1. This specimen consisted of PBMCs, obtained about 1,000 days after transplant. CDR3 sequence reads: CASKGASGTGELFF. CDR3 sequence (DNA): TGTGCCAGCAAGGGGGCGTCGGGCACCGGGGAGCTGTTTTTT.